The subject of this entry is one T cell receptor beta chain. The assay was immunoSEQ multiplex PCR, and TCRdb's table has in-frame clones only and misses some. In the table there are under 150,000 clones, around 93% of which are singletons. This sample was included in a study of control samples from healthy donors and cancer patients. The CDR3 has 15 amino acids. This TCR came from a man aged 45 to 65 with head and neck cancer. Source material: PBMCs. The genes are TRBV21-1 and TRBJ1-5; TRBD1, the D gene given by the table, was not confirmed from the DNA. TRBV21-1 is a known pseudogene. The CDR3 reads CASRRTGRANQPQHF. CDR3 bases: TGTGCCAGCAGACGGACAGGAAGGGCCAATCAGCCCCAGCATTTT.